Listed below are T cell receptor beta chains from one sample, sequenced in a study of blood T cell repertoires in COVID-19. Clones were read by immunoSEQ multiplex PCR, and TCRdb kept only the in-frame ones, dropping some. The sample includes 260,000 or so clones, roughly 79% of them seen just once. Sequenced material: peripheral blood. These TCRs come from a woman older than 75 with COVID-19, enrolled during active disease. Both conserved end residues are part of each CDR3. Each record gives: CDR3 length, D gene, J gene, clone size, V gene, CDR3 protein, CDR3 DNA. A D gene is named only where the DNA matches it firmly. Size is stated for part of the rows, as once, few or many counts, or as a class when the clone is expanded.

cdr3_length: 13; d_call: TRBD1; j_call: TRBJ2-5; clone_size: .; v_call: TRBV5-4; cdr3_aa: CASSLTGGETQYF; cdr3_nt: TGTGCCAGCAGCTTAACAGGGGGAGAGACCCAGTACTTC
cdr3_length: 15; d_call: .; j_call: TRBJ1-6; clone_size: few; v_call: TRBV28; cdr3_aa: CASSLRGGLGSPLHF; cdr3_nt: TGTGCCAGCAGCCTCCGGGGGGGTTTAGGGTCACCCCTCCACTTT
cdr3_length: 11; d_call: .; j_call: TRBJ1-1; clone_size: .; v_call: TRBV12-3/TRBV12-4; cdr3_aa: CACRVNTEAFF; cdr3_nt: TGTGCCTGCCGCGTGAACACTGAAGCTTTCTTT
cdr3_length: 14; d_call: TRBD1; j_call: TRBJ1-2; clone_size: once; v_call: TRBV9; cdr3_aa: CASSGGQGVYGYTF; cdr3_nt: TGTGCCAGCAGCGGGGGACAGGGGGTCTATGGCTACACCTTC
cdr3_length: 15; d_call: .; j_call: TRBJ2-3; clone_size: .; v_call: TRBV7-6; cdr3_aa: CASSLTILGTDTQYF; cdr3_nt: TGTGCCAGCAGCTTAACTATACTAGGCACAGATACGCAGTATTTT
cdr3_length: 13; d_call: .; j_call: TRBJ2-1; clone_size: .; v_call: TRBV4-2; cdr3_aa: CASSQSGANQQFF; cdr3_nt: TGTGCCAGCAGCCAATCGGGAGCCAACCAGCAGTTCTTC
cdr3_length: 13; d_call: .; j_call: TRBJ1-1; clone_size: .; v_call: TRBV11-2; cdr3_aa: CASSFSGNTEAFF; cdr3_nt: TGTGCCAGCAGCTTTTCAGGGAACACTGAAGCTTTCTTT
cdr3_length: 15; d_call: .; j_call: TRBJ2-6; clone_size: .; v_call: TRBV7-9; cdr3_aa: CASSYGRSGANVLTF; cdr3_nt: TGTGCCAGCAGCTATGGGCGATCTGGGGCCAACGTCCTGACTTTC
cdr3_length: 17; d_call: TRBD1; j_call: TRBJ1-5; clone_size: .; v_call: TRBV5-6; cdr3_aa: CASSLGLWGQRNQPQHF; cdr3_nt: TGTGCCAGCAGCTTGGGGCTATGGGGACAGCGCAATCAGCCCCAGCATTTT
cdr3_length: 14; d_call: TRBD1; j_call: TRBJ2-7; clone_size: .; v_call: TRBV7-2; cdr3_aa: CASSPGGQSYEQYF; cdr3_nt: TGTGCCAGCAGCCCTGGGGGACAGTCCTACGAGCAGTACTTC